The next 14 T cell receptor beta chains were all read from a single sample in a study of blood T cell repertoires in COVID-19. Data came from immunoSEQ multiplex PCR; TCRdb stores just in-frame clones and leaves some out. The sample lists roughly 81,000 clones, around nine tenths seen once, with 4.5% to 5.5% in the top ten. Sample: peripheral blood. These receptors were obtained from a man in his forties or fifties with acute or convalescent COVID-19.

This rearrangement joins TRBV4-1 to TRBJ2-7; tentatively, D is TRBD1 (5 bases). CDR3 size: 13 residues. Per germline, CDR1 MGHRA and CDR2 YSYEKL. Trimming removed 1 base at V and 6 bases at J, with 10 bases between. CDR3 bases: TGCGCCAGCAGCCAAGGTGCAGGGCCCGAGCAGTACTTC. The encoded protein is CASSQGAGPEQYF.

The chain links TRBV25-1 to TRBJ1-1, with D tentatively TRBD1 (5 bases). V lost 1 base and J 1 base, leaving 13 bases between the germline ends. The CDR3 has 16 amino acids. CDR1 MGHDK and CDR2 SYGVNS come from the germline V gene. CDR3 sequence reads: CASSEFFQGENTEAFF. The CDR3 nucleotides are TGTGCCAGCAGTGAATTTTTCCAGGGTGAGAACACTGAAGCTTTCTTT.

This chain uses TRBV24-1 with TRBJ2-2; D is perhaps TRBD1 (5 bases). In germline, CDR1 is KGHDR, CDR2 SFDVKD. The CDR3 consists of 15 residues. The germline V and J ends were trimmed by 4 bases and 6 bases, with 14 bases remaining between them. The CDR3 is CATSEAGFKAGELFF. In DNA form, the CDR3 reads TGTGCCACCAGTGAGGCAGGGTTTAAGGCCGGGGAGCTGTTTTTT.

The genes are TRBV19 and TRBJ1-5; D call uncertain. Germline V lookup: CDR1 LNHDA, CDR2 SQIVND (reference sequence). V lost 1 base to trimming and J lost 5 bases, with 15 bases between them. The CDR3 sequence is 16 residues long. Written as DNA, the CDR3 is TGTGCCAGTAGTATAGGAAATCTCGGGCGGGATCAGCCCCAGCATTTT. It is translated as CASSIGNLGRDQPQHF.

V is TRBV11-3 and J is TRBJ1-1; tentative D call: TRBD1 (5 bases). V gave up 6 bases and J gave up 5 bases, with 13 bases separating them. CDR3 length: 13 amino acids. CDR1 is SGHNT and CDR2 is YENEEA in the germline V gene. This CDR3 reads CASSPGGATEAFF. The DNA for the CDR3 is TGTGCCAGCAGTCCGGGAGGGGCGACTGAAGCTTTCTTT. The whole variable domain, remainder taken from reference TRBV11-3 and TRBJ1-1, is EAGVVQSPRYKIIEKKQPVAFWCNPISGHNTLYWYLQNLGQGPELLIRYENEEAVDDSQLPKDRFSAERLKGVDSTLKIQPAELGDSAVYLCASSPGGATEAFFGQGTRLTVV.

The V and J genes are TRBV11-2 and TRBJ1-2; D might be TRBD1 (5 bases). This CDR3 has 13 residues. Germline assignment: CDR1 SGHAT and CDR2 FQNNGV. The CDR3 DNA follows: TGTGCTTCCAAAGCCGCCAGGGACTATGGCTACACCTTC. Translation gives CASKAARDYGYTF. The variable domain in full, with the rest retrieved from reference TRBV11-2 and TRBJ1-2, is EAGVAQSPRYKIIEKRQSVAFWCNPISGHATLYWYQQILGQGPKLLIQFQNNGVVDDSQLPKDRFSAERLKGVDSTLKIQPAKLEDSAVYLCASKAARDYGYTFGSGTRLTVV.

The chain links TRBV30 to TRBJ2-1, with 10 bases lining up with TRBD2. The CDR3 sequence is 13 residues long. Per the germline V gene, CDR1 is GTSNPN and CDR2 is SVGIG (reference sequence). The V gene end was trimmed by 3 bases and the J gene end by 4 bases; junction bases not matched to a gene: 0. CDR3 DNA sequence: TGTGCCTGGAGACTAGCGGGGTACAATGAGCAGTTCTTC. This encodes CAWRLAGYNEQFF. The full variable domain, with the rest looked up from reference TRBV30 and TRBJ2-1, is SQTIHQWPATLVQPVGSPLSLECTVEGTSNPNLYWYRQAAGRGLQLLFYSVGIGQISSEVPQNLSASRPQDRQFILSSKKLLLSDSGFYLCAWRLAGYNEQFFGPGTRLTVL.

This chain connects TRBV19 to TRBJ1-2, with 10 bases fitting TRBD1. The CDR3 is 17 residues long. Per the germline V gene, CDR1 is LNHDA and CDR2 is SQIVND (reference sequence). V dropped 5 bases and J dropped 6; count of bases not matched to a gene: 15. Written as DNA, the CDR3 is TGTGCCAGTAGTCCCTCGGGACAGGGGAAGAGGGGGAATGGCTACACCTTC. It is translated as CASSPSGQGKRGNGYTF. Full variable domain (outside the CDR3, taken from reference TRBV19 and TRBJ1-2): DGGITQSPKYLFRKEGQNVTLSCEQNLNHDAMYWYRQDPGQGLRLIYYSQIVNDFQKGDIAEGYSVSREKKESFPLTVTSAQKNPTAFYLCASSPSGQGKRGNGYTFGSGTRLTVV.

The chain has TRBV7-9 and TRBJ2-1, with D unclear. Germline values: CDR1 SEHNR, CDR2 FQNEAQ (reference sequence). V dropped 11 bases and J dropped 8 bases, with 25 bases sitting between them. The CDR3 runs 15 residues. The CDR3 region is CAASLGYRYLDEQFF. The CDR3, as DNA: TGTGCCGCCTCGTTGGGGTACCGCTATTTGGATGAGCAGTTCTTC.

The rearrangement joins TRBV28 to TRBJ2-3; 13 bases are shared with TRBD2. The length of the CDR3 is 18 residues. The trim removed 4 bases at V and 2 bases at J, leaving 9 bases unmatched. Germline CDR1 is MDHEN and CDR2 is SYDVKM. As DNA, the CDR3 is TGTGCCAGCAGTTCCGGGACTAGCGGGATACGGACCACAGATACGCAGTATTTT. It specifies CASSSGTSGIRTTDTQYF.

V gene TRBV19 combines with J gene TRBJ2-1; 8 bases map to TRBD2. The length of the CDR3 is 15 residues. Germline CDR1 LNHDA, CDR2 SQIVND (reference sequence). The V and J ends lost 6 bases and 7 bases, in that order; junction bases with no gene match: 11. CDR3 sequence reads: CASRSPGLGGNEQFF. CDR3 coding DNA: TGTGCCAGTAGAAGCCCGGGACTAGGAGGGAATGAGCAGTTCTTC.

The rearrangement uses TRBV5-1 and TRBJ2-5; 14 nucleotides line up with TRBD2. This CDR3 spans 17 amino acids. The germline gives CDR1 SGHRS, CDR2 YFSETQ. The trim removed 4 bases at V and 5 bases at J, leaving 10 bases unmatched. CDR3 DNA sequence: TGCGCCAGCAGCCAGGGACTAGCGGGGGACCTAGGGGAGACCCAGTACTTC. Its translation: CASSQGLAGDLGETQYF.

The CDR3 DNA sequence: TGTGCCAGCAGCTTAGAGCCGAACACTGAAGCTTTCTTT. The encoded protein is CASSLEPNTEAFF. This chain connects TRBV7-7 to TRBJ1-1; D unresolved. Germline V CDR1 and CDR2: SSHAT, FNYEAQ (reference sequence). This CDR3 has 13 residues. V was shortened by 1 base and J by 1 base, with 4 bases between the two germline ends. The variable domain in full, completed from reference TRBV7-7 and TRBJ1-1, reads GAGVSQSPRYKVTKRGQDVTLRCDPISSHATLYWYQQALGQGPEFLTYFNYEAQPDKSGLPSDRFSAERPEGSISTLTIQRTEQRDSAMYRCASSLEPNTEAFFGQGTRLTVV.

The rearrangement links TRBV5-4 to TRBJ1-1; no firm D call. Trimming took 0 bases from V and 6 from J, leaving 9 bases between them. Germline assignment: CDR1 SGHNT and CDR2 YYREEE (reference sequence). CDR3 length equals 13 residues. DNA for the CDR3: TGTGCCAGCAGCTTGGGTGGTGAGTCTGAAGCTTTCTTT. Amino acids: CASSLGGESEAFF.